These T cell receptor beta chains were read from a single sample in a study of cytomegalovirus exposure and HLA in healthy donors. Sequencing used immunoSEQ multiplex PCR; TCRdb keeps in-frame clones, though not all of them. The repertoire holds 99,000 or so clones, about 13% seen once, with more than 15% in the top ten. The sample was PBMCs. These TCRs come from a man aged 40-55 years in good health and CMV-seropositive. Both conserved end residues are part of each CDR3. D genes are given only for firm matches. Not every row has a clone size; where given, it reads once, few, many or a size class.

TRBJ2-1 | few | TRBV11-2 | NA | CASRSRNEQFF | TGTGCCAGCAGAAGCCGGAATGAGCAGTTCTTC
TRBJ1-1 | NA | TRBV6-6 | NA | CASSNRDMNTEAFF | TGTGCCAGCAGTAACAGGGACATGAACACTGAAGCTTTCTTT
TRBJ2-2 | NA | TRBV6-5 | NA | CASSSPGHNTGELFF | TGTGCCAGCAGTTCGCCGGGACACAACACCGGGGAGCTGTTTTTT
TRBJ2-1 | NA | TRBV28 | NA | CASSTGLYNEQFF | TGTGCCAGCAGTACGGGACTTTACAATGAGCAGTTCTTC
TRBJ2-5 | few | TRBV7-9 | NA | CAEQAVGAEVRETQYF | TGTGCAGAACAAGCGGTAGGAGCGGAGGTGAGGGAGACCCAGTACTTC
TRBJ2-4 | few | TRBV27 | TRBD2 | CASSPLGSGKAKNIQYF | TGTGCCAGCAGTCCCCTGGGTAGCGGGAAGGCCAAAAACATTCAGTACTTC
TRBJ2-5 | few | TRBV10-3 | TRBD1 | CAISDPGQDYQETQYF | TGTGCCATCAGTGATCCGGGACAGGACTACCAAGAGACCCAGTACTTC
TRBJ2-7 | NA | TRBV4-1 | TRBD1 | CASTGQGDSEQYF | TGCGCCAGCACCGGACAGGGTGATAGCGAGCAGTACTTC
TRBJ1-1 | few | TRBV4-3 | NA | CASSQAGQNTEAFF | TGCGCCAGCAGCCAAGCCGGACAGAACACTGAAGCTTTCTTT
TRBJ2-7 | few | TRBV19 | TRBD1 | CASSAGQGYEQYF | TGTGCCAGTAGTGCAGGACAGGGATACGAGCAGTACTTC
TRBJ2-6 | few | TRBV2 | TRBD1 | CASRRQGDSGANVLTF | TGTGCCAGCAGGAGACAGGGTGACTCTGGGGCCAACGTCCTGACTTTC
TRBJ2-7 | few | TRBV5-4 | NA | CASSLAPGSQYEQYF | TGTGCCAGCAGCTTGGCCCCCGGGAGCCAATACGAGCAGTACTTC
TRBJ2-3 | NA | TRBV10-1 | TRBD1 | CASSDHRGLGDTQYF | TGCGCCAGCAGTGACCACAGGGGGCTGGGAGATACGCAGTATTTT
TRBJ2-1 | few | TRBV25-1 | TRBD2 | CASAEPLAGRYNEQFF | TGTGCCAGCGCTGAGCCCCTAGCGGGACGTTACAATGAGCAGTTCTTC
TRBJ1-1 | NA | TRBV7-9 | NA | CASSSMGLGTEAFF | TGTGCCAGCAGCTCAATGGGGCTAGGCACTGAAGCTTTCTTT
TRBJ2-7 | few | TRBV5-1 | TRBD1 | CASSSGQGYEQYF | TGCGCCAGCAGCTCGGGACAGGGTTACGAGCAGTACTTC
TRBJ1-4 | few | TRBV11-2 | NA | CASSRRGATGEKLFF | TGTGCCAGCAGCCGCCGCGGGGCGACGGGTGAAAAACTGTTTTTT
TRBJ1-2 | few | TRBV4-3 | TRBD1 | CASSQDRGRNYGYTF | TGCGCCAGCAGCCAAGATAGGGGGCGCAACTATGGCTACACCTTC
TRBJ2-7 | NA | TRBV11-2 | NA | CASSFSNVPYEQYF | TGTGCCAGCAGCTTTTCCAATGTTCCCTACGAGCAGTACTTC
TRBJ1-1 | NA | TRBV6-4 | NA | CASSDLSGFSNTEAFF | TGTGCCAGCAGTGACTTATCAGGGTTCTCGAACACTGAAGCTTTCTTT
TRBJ1-2 | few | TRBV27 | NA | CASSLRGSGGYTF | TGTGCCAGCAGTTTAAGAGGGTCCGGGGGCTACACCTTC
TRBJ2-7 | NA | TRBV5-4 | TRBD2 | CASSDLLGGGRSRYEQYF | TGTGCCAGCAGCGATCTGCTGGGGGGAGGGAGAAGCCGCTACGAGCAGTACTTC
TRBJ2-7 | few | TRBV5-6 | TRBD1 | CASSKADRVLREQYF | TGTGCCAGCAGCAAGGCCGACAGGGTTCTACGGGAGCAGTACTTC
TRBJ2-5 | NA | TRBV2 | TRBD1 | CASRGGTGQETQYF | TGTGCCAGCAGGGGCGGGACAGGCCAAGAGACCCAGTACTTC
TRBJ1-1 | NA | TRBV9 | TRBD1 | CASSETGDTEAFF | TGTGCCAGCAGCGAGACAGGGGACACTGAAGCTTTCTTT
TRBJ2-5 | NA | TRBV11-1 | TRBD1 | CASSHGQGAETQYF | TGTGCCAGCAGCCATGGACAGGGGGCGGAGACCCAGTACTTC
TRBJ2-3 | NA | TRBV6-6 | NA | CASSYPIREKDTQYF | TGTGCCAGCAGTTACCCCATCCGGGAGAAGGATACGCAGTATTTT
TRBJ2-7 | NA | TRBV18 | NA | CASSARSGTKPYEQYF | TGTGCCAGCTCAGCTCGATCCGGGACAAAGCCCTACGAGCAGTACTTC
TRBJ2-7 | NA | TRBV2 | TRBD1 | CASRKDTGSGGYEQYF | TGTGCCAGCAGGAAGGATACAGGATCAGGGGGCTACGAGCAGTACTTC
TRBJ2-5 | many | TRBV7-2 | TRBD2 | CASSLVVGRGLETQYF | TGTGCCAGCAGCTTAGTTGTCGGGAGGGGATTAGAGACCCAGTACTTC
TRBJ2-5 | NA | TRBV4-1 | NA | CASSQERGRTYQETQYF | TGCGCCAGCAGCCAAGAAAGGGGCAGGACGTACCAAGAGACCCAGTACTTC
TRBJ1-2 | NA | TRBV29-1 | NA | CSVERATERNIGYGYTF | TGCAGCGTTGAGAGGGCCACGGAGAGAAACATCGGATATGGCTACACCTTC
TRBJ1-2 | few | TRBV14 | TRBD1 | CASSQGTGYGYTF | TGTGCCAGCAGCCAAGGGACAGGGTATGGCTACACCTTC
TRBJ2-2 | few | TRBV5-1 | NA | CASRQGLGTGELFF | TGCGCCAGCAGGCAGGGTTTAGGCACCGGGGAGCTGTTTTTT
TRBJ1-5 | NA | TRBV7-6 | NA | CASSLARTVTQPQHF | TGTGCCAGCAGCTTAGCAAGGACAGTCACTCAGCCCCAGCATTTT
TRBJ1-2 | few | TRBV5-1 | NA | CASSFEENYGYTF | TGCGCCAGCAGCTTCGAGGAAAACTATGGCTACACCTTC
TRBJ2-1 | once | TRBV9 | TRBD1 | CASSGGGTGVDFSYNEQFF | TGTGCCAGCAGCGGAGGAGGGACAGGGGTAGATTTCTCCTACAATGAGCAGTTCTTC
TRBJ2-1 | NA | TRBV27 | TRBD2 | CASSIGTSGRNEQFF | TGTGCCAGCAGTATAGGGACTAGCGGGAGAAATGAGCAGTTCTTC
TRBJ2-6 | few | TRBV30 | NA | CARRESGANVLTF | TGTGCTAGAAGAGAGTCTGGGGCCAACGTCCTGACTTTC
TRBJ2-7 | few | TRBV4-1 | NA | CASSQGNSPYEQYF | TGCGCCAGCAGCCAAGGGAATAGCCCCTACGAGCAGTACTTC
TRBJ2-1 | NA | TRBV7-2 | TRBD1 | CASSPGQGRGVEQFF | TGTGCCAGCAGCCCTGGACAGGGTCGGGGTGTTGAGCAGTTCTTC
TRBJ2-7 | NA | TRBV10-2 | NA | CASSGQGREQYF | TGCGCCAGCAGTGGCCAAGGCAGGGAGCAGTACTTC
TRBJ2-3 | NA | TRBV6-1 | TRBD1 | CANAGQGAPDTQYF | TGTGCCAACGCGGGACAGGGTGCCCCAGATACGCAGTATTTT
TRBJ1-2 | few | TRBV5-6 | TRBD1 | CASSVTGGHGYTF | TGTGCCAGCAGCGTTACAGGGGGTCATGGCTACACCTTC
TRBJ2-7 | NA | TRBV28 | NA | CASNRVAYEQYF | TGTGCCAGCAATCGGGTCGCCTACGAGCAGTACTTC
TRBJ2-7 | few | TRBV15 | TRBD2 | CATSREATSGSYEQYF | TGTGCCACCAGCAGAGAGGCAACTAGCGGTTCCTACGAGCAGTACTTC
TRBJ2-1 | NA | TRBV28 | TRBD2 | CASSLEISGRGGGNEQFF | TGTGCCAGCAGTTTGGAGATTAGCGGGAGGGGAGGAGGCAATGAGCAGTTCTTC
TRBJ2-1 | NA | TRBV15 | TRBD2 | CATSGGTSGNNEQFF | TGTGCCACCAGCGGCGGGACTAGCGGGAACAATGAGCAGTTCTTC
TRBJ2-7 | NA | TRBV6-6 | NA | CASRQTDYEQYF | TGTGCCAGCAGACAGACAGACTACGAGCAGTACTTC
TRBJ1-4 | NA | TRBV7-2 | NA | CASRLTGTNEKLFF | TGTGCCAGCAGATTGACAGGAACTAATGAAAAACTGTTTTTT
TRBJ2-1 | NA | TRBV7-8 | TRBD2 | CASSFHGLAGILGNEQFF | TGTGCCAGCAGCTTCCACGGACTAGCGGGAATATTAGGCAATGAGCAGTTCTTC